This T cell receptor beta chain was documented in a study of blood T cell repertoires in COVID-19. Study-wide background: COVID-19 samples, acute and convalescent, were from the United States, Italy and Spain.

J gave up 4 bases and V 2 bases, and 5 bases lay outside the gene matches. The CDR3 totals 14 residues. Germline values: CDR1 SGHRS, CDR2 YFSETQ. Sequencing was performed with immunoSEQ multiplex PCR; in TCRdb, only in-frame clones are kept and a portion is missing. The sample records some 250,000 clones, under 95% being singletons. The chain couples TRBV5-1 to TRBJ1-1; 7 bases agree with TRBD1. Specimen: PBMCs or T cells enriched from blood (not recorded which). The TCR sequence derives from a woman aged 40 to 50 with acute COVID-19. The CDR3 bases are TGCGCCAGCAGCTTACAGGGGTTAGGCACTGAAGCTTTCTTT. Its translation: CASSLQGLGTEAFF. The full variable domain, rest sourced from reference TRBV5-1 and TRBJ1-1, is KAGVTQTPRYLIKTRGQQVTLSCSPISGHRSVSWYQQTPGQGLQFLFEYFSETQRNKGNFPGRFSGRQFSNSRSEMNVSTLELGDSALYLCASSLQGLGTEAFFGQGTRLTVV.